The T cell receptor (beta chain) under discussion was sequenced for a study of blood T cell repertoires in COVID-19. Study-wide context: Whether acute or convalescent, the COVID-19 samples came from the United States, Italy and Spain. In each case, the material was cDNA or gDNA derived from T cells, B-cell-depleted T cells, or PBMCs.

Authors' processing steps: Counts of nucleated cells, estimated from reference gene primer amplification, were obtained. Assay: immunoSEQ multiplex PCR; the TCRdb copy retains only in-frame clones and omits some. V and J calls and clone size are copied from that table; D and trimming were computed from the DNA. Of 98,000 or so clones in the sample, 90% to 95% were seen once. The germline CDR1 and CDR2 sequences are SGHNT and YYREEE (reference sequence). The CDR3 totals 14 residues. Trimming stripped 4 bases from V and 0 bases from J, with 9 bases between. The sequenced material came from peripheral blood. V gene TRBV5-4 combines with J gene TRBJ2-3, with D possibly matching TRBD2 (5 bases). The clonotype originates from a human donor in a cohort sampled during active COVID-19. CDR3 DNA: TGTGCCAGCAGCACGGAGGCTAGCACAGATACGCAGTATTTT. Translation gives CASSTEASTDTQYF. The full variable domain, rest sourced from reference TRBV5-4 and TRBJ2-3, is ETGVTQSPTHLIKTRGQQVTLRCSSQSGHNTVSWYQQALGQGPQFIFQYYREEENGRGNFPPRFSGLQFPNYSSELNVNALELDDSALYLCASSTEASTDTQYFGPGTRLTVL.